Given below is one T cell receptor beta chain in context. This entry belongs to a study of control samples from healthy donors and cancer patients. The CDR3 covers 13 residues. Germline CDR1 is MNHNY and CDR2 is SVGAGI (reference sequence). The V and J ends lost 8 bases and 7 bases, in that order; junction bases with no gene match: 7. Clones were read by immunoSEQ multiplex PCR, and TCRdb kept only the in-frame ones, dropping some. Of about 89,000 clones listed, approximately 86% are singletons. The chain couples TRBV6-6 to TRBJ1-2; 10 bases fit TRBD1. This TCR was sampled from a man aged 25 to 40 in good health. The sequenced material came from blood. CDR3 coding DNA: TGTGCCAGCGGGACGGGACAGGGGTCTGGCTACACCTTC. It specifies CASGTGQGSGYTF.